Listed here are 28 T cell receptor beta chains from one sample, sequenced in a study of human T cells and chemical hapten exposure (dated by TCRdb to about 2021). The library was obtained by RACE. The run used a NextSeq 500. TCRdb cleaned the public reads at Q25 with fastp, built clones with MiXCR and kept in-frame beta chains. CDR3 protein duplicates are merged, each entry listing the most common genes and DNA. This sample comprises some 42,000 distinct CDR3 sequences, 8% to 9% of them detected only once. The biggest ten clones account for 15% of the sample. Reading the label with the study, this specimen's time point is: patch test 2, 6 weeks after DPC sensitization. Read against the paper, the sample's treatment or condition label means: therapeutic diphenylcyclopropenone sensitization with weekly scalp DPC. Sample: whole blood, taken in connection with sensitization to the hapten diphenylcyclopropenone (DPC). These receptors all come from a woman in her forties with alopecia areata. Some clones in this sample may be carry-over from other donors' samples.

This clonotype has at least ten counts. The CDR3 DNA follows: TGTGCCAGCAGTTGGGACAGGGATGACCAGCCCCAGCATTTT. This codes for CASSWDRDDQPQHF. The chain joins TRBV28 to TRBJ1-5, with 9 bases that match TRBD1. CDR3 length: 14 residues. CDR1 MDHEN and CDR2 SYDVKM come from the germline V gene. The ends lost 4 bases at V and 7 bases at J; junction bases unmatched: 5.

This clonotype was seen many times. The chain couples TRBV5-6 to TRBJ2-1, with no clear D. This CDR3 comprises 16 residues. In germline, CDR1 is SGHDT, CDR2 YYEEEE. Trimming took off 4 bases at V and 7 bases at J, with 21 bases between the two ends. The CDR3, as DNA: TGTGCCAGCAGCCCTCCTCCCACCGTCGTAATGAATGAGCAGTTCTTC. It codes for CASSPPPTVVMNEQFF.

In its sample, this clonotype was seen many times. The chain joins TRBV5-6 to TRBJ1-4; D is undetermined. Germline CDR1 reads SGHDT; CDR2 reads YYEEEE. The V gene lost 0 bases and the J gene lost 2 bases, with 11 bases spanning the gap. This CDR3 is 16 amino acids long. DNA of the CDR3: TGTGCCAGCAGCTTGGATGTCGGGGTCACTAATGAAAAACTGTTTTTT. This codes for CASSLDVGVTNEKLFF.

This clonotype was seen repeatedly, ten times or more. The chain couples TRBV4-2 to TRBJ1-6, with 11 bases lining up with TRBD1. V trimming: 10 bases; J trimming: 8 bases; junction bases outside the gene matches: 10. The CDR3 spans 15 residues. CDR1 is LGHNA, CDR2 YNFKEQ, per germline. The CDR3 nucleotides read TGTGCCACCGCGGACAGGGGGCCAAGGGATTCACCCCTCCACTTT. Protein product: CATADRGPRDSPLHF.

Details on this clonotype: A much more abundant neighbour one base away suggests this may be a read error. The chain has TRBV18 and TRBJ1-1; D remains ambiguous. The CDR3 spans 14 residues. In germline, CDR1 is KGHSH, CDR2 LQKENI. The CDR3 loop reads CASSKIGLNTEALF. CDR3 sequence (DNA): TGTGCCAGCTCGAAGATAGGGCTGAACACTGAAGCTTTATTT.

This clonotype was seen ten or more times. The V gene is TRBV7-2, the J gene TRBJ1-5; D is possibly TRBD1 (5 bases). The germline V gene encodes CDR1 SGHTA and CDR2 FQGNSA. V lost 2 bases to trimming and J lost 7 bases, with 12 bases between them. The CDR3 totals 14 residues. The chain's CDR3 is CASSLTRVSQPQHF. The CDR3, as DNA: TGTGCCAGCAGCTTAACCAGGGTTTCACAGCCCCAGCATTTT.

This clonotype occurred many times. The V and J genes are TRBV2 and TRBJ2-2; possibly TRBD2 for D (6 bases). CDR3 length equals 15 residues. The V and J ends lost 6 bases and 2 bases respectively, with 13 bases between them. The V gene's germline CDR1 is SNHLY and CDR2 FYNNEI. The CDR3 protein is CASRVRGTNTGELFF. CDR3 coding DNA: TGTGCCAGCAGGGTCCGGGGGACCAACACCGGGGAGCTGTTTTTT.

At least ten counts were recorded for this clonotype. CDR3 sequence: CASSLTANPYEQYF. For the CDR3, the DNA is TGCGCCAGCAGCTTGACAGCTAACCCCTACGAGCAGTACTTC. The chain combines TRBV5-1 with TRBJ2-7; D remains ambiguous. CDR3 length: 14 amino acids. The germline V and J ends were trimmed by 1 base and 2 bases, with 10 bases remaining between them. The V gene's germline CDR1 is SGHRS and CDR2 YFSETQ.

This clonotype was seen ten or more times. V usage is TRBV6-1 and J usage is TRBJ1-6; 10 bases agree with TRBD1. CDR1 is MNHNS, CDR2 SASEGT, per germline. V shed 6 bases, J shed 5 bases, and the junction held 4 bases outside the gene matches. CDR3 length: 15 residues. CDR3 protein: CASRTGTGDNSPLHF. The DNA for the CDR3 is TGTGCCAGCAGGACCGGGACAGGGGATAATTCACCCCTCCACTTT.

The table lists this clonotype with a few counts. The chain combines TRBV2 with TRBJ1-4; D not resolved. Trimming took 5 bases from V and 0 from J, leaving 7 bases between them. The CDR3 has 14 amino acids. The germline V gene has CDR1 SNHLY and CDR2 FYNNEI. The CDR3 DNA sequence: TGTGCCAGCAGTTTCTATACAACTAATGAAAAACTGTTTTTT. Translated: CASSFYTTNEKLFF.

This clonotype has at least ten counts. V gene TRBV4-1 combines with J gene TRBJ2-7; possibly TRBD1 or TRBD2 for D (5 bases each). Trimming removed 3 bases from V and 2 bases from J, with 14 bases in between. Germline lookup yields CDR1 MGHRA and CDR2 YSYEKL. This CDR3 comprises 15 residues. The CDR3 region is CASSHRDGSTYEQYF. The DNA for the CDR3 is TGCGCCAGCAGCCACCGGGACGGAAGTACCTACGAGCAGTACTTC.

The sample holds many counts of this clonotype. CDR3: CASRGDASATEAFF. In nucleotides, the CDR3 is TGTGCCAGCAGAGGGGACGCCTCGGCCACTGAAGCTTTCTTT. The chain links TRBV6-4 to TRBJ1-1, with D perhaps TRBD1 (5 bases). Germline V gene sequence: CDR1 MRHNA, CDR2 SNTAGT. This CDR3 is 14 amino acids long. Trimming stripped 6 bases from V and 4 bases from J, with 15 bases between.

This clonotype was seen repeatedly, ten times or more. This chain joins TRBV11-2 and TRBJ1-1, with TRBD1 matching over 11 bases. Losses at the gene ends were 1 base for V and 1 base for J; bases not matched to a gene: 8. Germline CDR1 and CDR2: SGHAT and FQNNGV. The CDR3 is 18 amino acids. The CDR3 protein is CASSLGTGTGGRNTEAFF. The CDR3 DNA sequence: TGTGCCAGCAGCTTAGGAACCGGGACAGGGGGGAGGAACACTGAAGCTTTCTTT.

This clonotype was observed a handful of times. The chain has TRBV6-6 and TRBJ2-7; 14 nucleotides line up with TRBD2. With V trimmed by 6 bases and J by 3 bases, 7 bases remained unmatched. Per the germline V gene, CDR1 is MNHNY and CDR2 is SVGAGI (reference sequence). The CDR3 has 16 residues. The CDR3 DNA reads as TGTGCCAGCAGCCAGACTAGCGGGGGGGTGTTCTACGAGCAGTACTTC. It codes for CASSQTSGGVFYEQYF.

This clonotype occurred many times. CDR3 sequence: CAWSANRRVGTEAFF. The CDR3 DNA reads TGTGCCTGGAGTGCTAACAGACGGGTAGGCACTGAAGCTTTCTTT. The J gene is TRBJ1-1, the V gene TRBV30; no reliable D call. V gave up 1 base and J gave up 4 bases, with 16 bases separating them. This CDR3 has 15 residues. Germline CDR1 GTSNPN, CDR2 SVGIG (reference sequence). The full variable domain, in which reference TRBV30 and TRBJ1-1 provide the parts outside the CDR3, is SQTIHQWPATLVQPVGSPLSLECTVEGTSNPNLYWYRQAAGRGLQLLFYSVGIGQISSEVPQNLSASRPQDRQFILSSKKLLLSDSGFYLCAWSANRRVGTEAFFGQGTRLTVV.

This clonotype has ten or more counts. The chain carries TRBV7-6 and TRBJ2-3; 9 bases match TRBD2. The CDR3 totals 16 residues. J gave up 2 bases and V 5 bases, and 8 bases lay outside the gene matches. Per germline, CDR1 SGHVS and CDR2 FNYEAQ. The CDR3 DNA reads as TGTGCCAGCAGCCCCCTGACTAGCGGATACACAGATACGCAGTATTTT. It is translated as CASSPLTSGYTDTQYF.

This clonotype was recorded a few times. The genes are TRBV11-1 and TRBJ2-3; 10 bases map to TRBD1. J gave up 4 bases and V 6 bases, and 10 bases lay outside the gene matches. The CDR3 length is 16 residues. Germline loops: CDR1 SGHAT, CDR2 FQDESV (reference sequence). CDR3: CASSLRRDRGADTQYF. CDR3 bases: TGTGCCAGCAGTCTACGCCGGGACAGGGGTGCAGATACGCAGTATTTT.

In this sample, this clonotype turned up many times. J is TRBJ1-4 and V is TRBV2, with 9 bases matching TRBD1. Germline V gives CDR1 SNHLY, CDR2 FYNNEI. The CDR3 length is 11 residues. The V segment lost 6 bases and the J segment 15 bases; nucleotides outside the gene matches: 5. The CDR3 DNA is TGTGCCAGCAGCGCGACAGGGGGTATGTTTTTT. It specifies CASSATGGMFF.

This clonotype has a count of ten or more. This rearrangement joins TRBV3-1 to TRBJ2-5; 15 bases fit TRBD2. Trimming took 2 bases from V and 1 from J; bases not matched to a gene: 8. CDR1 and CDR2 from the germline V gene are LGHDT and YNNKEL (reference sequence). CDR3 length: 19 residues. The CDR3 DNA is TGTGCCAGCAGCCAACGAGGACTAGCGGGGGGGCCTGGCCAAGAGACCCAGTACTTC. Encoded protein: CASSQRGLAGGPGQETQYF.

This clonotype has at least ten counts. This chain connects TRBV18 to TRBJ2-5; D is perhaps TRBD1 (5 bases). The V end lost 2 bases, the J end lost 1 base, and 8 bases lay between the germline ends. The CDR3 is made up of 14 amino acids. Germline CDR1 is KGHSH and CDR2 is LQKENI. The CDR3 reads CASSPRDSQETQYF. The CDR3 bases are TGTGCCAGCTCACCAAGAGACAGCCAAGAGACCCAGTACTTC.

There are many counts of this clonotype. This chain links TRBV7-2 with TRBJ2-7; D might be TRBD1 or TRBD2, each matching 5 bases. Trimming removed 0 bases at V and 6 bases at J, with 12 bases between. CDR1 is SGHTA, CDR2 FQGNSA, per germline. This CDR3 is built from 14 residues. As DNA, the CDR3 is TGTGCCAGCAGCTTAGCGCGTCGGGGCGCCGAGCAGTACTTC. This gives the protein CASSLARRGAEQYF.

This clonotype was picked up a small number of times. The rearrangement uses TRBV7-7 and TRBJ2-2, with 8 bases fitting TRBD1. Germline lookup yields CDR1 SSHAT and CDR2 FNYEAQ (reference sequence). The CDR3 runs 15 residues. With 5 bases clipped from V and 2 bases from J, the junction kept 4 bases outside the gene matches. CDR3 in amino acids: CASSTDRANTGELFF. The DNA of the CDR3 is TGTGCCAGCAGCACGGACAGGGCAAACACCGGGGAGCTGTTTTTT.

This clonotype occurred many times. The CDR3 DNA reads TGTGCCTCCTCCCGGGCAGGTTTAAACACTGAAGCTTTCTTT. It translates to CASSRAGLNTEAFF. This chain links TRBV12-3 or TRBV12-4 with TRBJ1-1; D is unclear. The CDR3 is 14 residues long. The V end was cut by 11 bases, the J end by 2 bases, with 18 bases between.

This clonotype was detected only a few times. The V call is TRBV11-2, the J call TRBJ2-7; the match to TRBD2 covers 10 bases. The germline V gene has CDR1 SGHAT and CDR2 FQNNGV. This CDR3 spans 14 amino acids. The J segment lost 12 bases and the V segment lost 1 base, leaving 9 bases of the junction unmatched. The CDR3 DNA reads TGTGCCAGCAGCTTAGTGGCAGCGGGGGGGCCGGTGTACTTC. Translating gives CASSLVAAGGPVYF.

This clonotype appeared many times. V and J are TRBV12-3 or TRBV12-4 and TRBJ1-1; a weak D match, TRBD1 (6 bases). The CDR3 extends over 14 amino acids. V lost 6 bases and J 5 bases, leaving 16 bases between the germline ends. This CDR3 is CASSLGGGGTEAFF. CDR3 DNA sequence: TGTGCCAGCAGCCTAGGGGGTGGGGGGACTGAAGCTTTCTTT.

This clonotype was observed at least ten times. V gene TRBV19 combines with J gene TRBJ1-5, with TRBD1 as a possible D gene (5 bases). The V and J ends lost 0 bases and 4 bases respectively, with 10 bases between them. CDR1 LNHDA and CDR2 SQIVND come from the germline V gene (reference sequence). The CDR3 covers 15 residues. DNA of the CDR3: TGTGCCAGTAGTATAGATTCAGGGCTGAATCAGCCCCAGCATTTT. Amino acid sequence: CASSIDSGLNQPQHF.

This clonotype was seen many times. The chain has TRBV29-1 and TRBJ2-1, with TRBD2 matching over 11 bases. The CDR3 totals 14 residues. Trimming removed 4 bases from V and 3 bases from J; junction bases left unmatched: 2. Germline CDR1 and CDR2: SQVTM and ANQGSEA. The CDR3 here is CSVVTSGDYNEQFF. In nucleotides, the CDR3 is TGCAGCGTTGTGACTAGCGGGGACTACAATGAGCAGTTCTTC.

At least ten counts were recorded for this clonotype. J is TRBJ2-2 and V is TRBV7-3, with D perhaps TRBD1 (5 bases). V gave up 1 base and J gave up 3 bases, with 12 bases separating them. This CDR3 has 16 residues. Germline values: CDR1 SGHTA, CDR2 FQGTGA. The CDR3 nucleotides read TGTGCCAGCAGCTTAAGTTTCGGCAGGGACACCGGGGAGCTGTTTTTT. Encoded protein: CASSLSFGRDTGELFF.